This TCR beta chain appears in the sequencing data of a study of CD4 T cells in relation to SARS-CoV-2 and coronaviruses. About the research overall: The restricting HLA molecule for shared crossreactive spike epitopes was mapped.

Deep TCR-beta sequencing used DNA from uncultured naive and memory CD4+ T cells. Data came from immunoSEQ multiplex PCR; TCRdb stores just in-frame clones and leaves some out. This table holds 60,000 or so clones, about 94% found once. Unexposed donor CD4+ T cells date from about 2010-2018, before the COVID-19 pandemic. Study findings and constraints: Approximately 65% of donors had memory CD4+ clonotypes crossrecognizing SARS-CoV-2 and common cold coronavirus spike. Crossreactive clones expanded significantly less to SARS-CoV-2 than monoreactive clones.

The CDR3 has 15 residues. Germline CDR1 reads SGDLS; CDR2 reads YYNGEE. With V trimmed by 2 bases and J by 7 bases, 10 bases remained unmatched. Comments on this clone: Its antigen is currently unknown.

Material: naive CD4+ T cells from PBMCs. Subset: naive CD4+ T cells isolated by negative enrichment. This sequence joins TRBV9 and TRBJ2-7, with 9 bases that match TRBD2. The receptor's source is a human donor in good health. CDR3 nucleotides: TGTGCCAGCAGCGTCATAGCGGGAGAGGTCTTAGAGCAGTACTTC. This codes for CASSVIAGEVLEQYF.